This T cell receptor (beta chain) was profiled in a study of cytomegalovirus exposure and HLA in healthy donors. General observations from the study: Researchers reported in a later analysis that a missense DCLRE1C variant was tied to TCR beta V- and J-gene trimming. Common viral pathogens (according to a later analysis) appeared linked to several of the most significant clusters. Some highly shared sequence variants likely arose as a pipeline artifact.

Remarks on this clone: The antigen is unknown.

13 Jbeta primers and 60 Vbeta primers were used for the PCR. Measured with immunoSEQ multiplex PCR; TCRdb has only the in-frame clones, and not every one. The listing records 150,000 or so clones. Nominally healthy donors provided the samples, though records likely missed some immune exposures. Material for sequencing was PBMCs. This TCR was sampled from a woman aged 45-65 years in good health and CMV-seronegative.

This chain's CDR3 is CAWSVSMGRELFF. The CDR3 DNA reads TGTGCCTGGAGTGTCTCCATGGGCAGGGAGCTGTTTTTT. V gene TRBV30 combines with J gene TRBJ2-2; D call uncertain. V was clipped by 0 bases and J by 9 bases, with 11 bases between them. The CDR3 is made up of 13 amino acids. Per the germline V gene, CDR1 is GTSNPN and CDR2 is SVGIG (reference sequence).